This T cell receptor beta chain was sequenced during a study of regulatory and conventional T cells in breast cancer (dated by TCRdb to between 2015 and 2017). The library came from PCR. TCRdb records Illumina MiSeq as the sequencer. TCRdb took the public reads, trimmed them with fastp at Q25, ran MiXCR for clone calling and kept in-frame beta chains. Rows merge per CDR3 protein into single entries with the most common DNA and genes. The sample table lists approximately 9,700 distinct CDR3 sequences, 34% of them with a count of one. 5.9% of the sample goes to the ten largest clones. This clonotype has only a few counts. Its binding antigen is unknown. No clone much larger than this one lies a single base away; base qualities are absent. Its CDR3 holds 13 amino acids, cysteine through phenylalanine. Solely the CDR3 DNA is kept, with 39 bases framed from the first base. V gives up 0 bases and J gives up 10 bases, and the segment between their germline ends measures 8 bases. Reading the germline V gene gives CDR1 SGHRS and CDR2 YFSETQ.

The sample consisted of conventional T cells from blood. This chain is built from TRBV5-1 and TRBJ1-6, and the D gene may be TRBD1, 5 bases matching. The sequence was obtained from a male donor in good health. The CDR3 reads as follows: CASSLAGRSPLHF. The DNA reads TGCGCCAGCAGCTTGGCAGGGAGATCACCCCTCCACTTT.